This T cell receptor (beta chain) was identified in a study of T cell responses to AZD1222 COVID-19 vaccine. The germline V gene has CDR1 SGDLS and CDR2 YYNGEE. The CDR3 runs 14 residues. V shed 1 base and J shed 5 bases, with 7 bases lying between them. Clones were read by immunoSEQ multiplex PCR, and TCRdb kept only the in-frame ones, dropping some. Of 140,000 to 150,000 clones in the sample, just over 90% are singletons; the top ten hold 1.5% to 2%. The chain has TRBV9 and TRBJ1-6; D is possibly TRBD1 (6 bases). This TCR came from an adult in good health. Material: peripheral blood, obtained on day 0 of AZD1222 vaccination. The CDR3 spells CASSVRQDNSPLHF. The CDR3 bases are TGTGCCAGCAGCGTACGACAGGATAATTCACCCCTCCACTTT.